One and the same sample provided the 25 T cell receptor beta chains below, sequenced in a study of identifying expanded T cells in peripheral blood. The table came from immunoSEQ multiplex PCR; TCRdb's copy has only in-frame clones and leaves some out. The sample yields fewer than 80,000 clones, about 80% seen once. Sequencing used blood. Receptors originate from a person aged 18-70 years in good health.

This sequence joins TRBV2 and TRBJ1-2; weak D call: TRBD1 (6 bases). CDR3 length equals 13 residues. Germline V gene data show CDR1 as SNHLY and CDR2 as FYNNEI. V shed 2 bases and J shed 7 bases, with 11 bases lying between them. The CDR3 DNA reads TGTGCCAGCAGTGAATCGGGGGGCGCTGGCTACACCTTC. Translation: CASSESGGAGYTF.

The V and J genes are TRBV5-1 and TRBJ2-5, with TRBD2 identical over 12 bases. This CDR3 spans 15 amino acids. J lost 4 bases, V lost 3 bases, and 4 bases had no gene match. The V gene's germline CDR1 is SGHRS and CDR2 YFSETQ. This chain's CDR3 is CASSWGLAGRETQYF. The CDR3 nucleotides read TGCGCCAGCAGCTGGGGACTAGCGGGCAGAGAGACCCAGTACTTC.

The rearrangement links TRBV2 to TRBJ2-3; D call uncertain. This CDR3 has 12 residues. With 7 bases removed from V and 8 bases from J, the gap between germline ends came to 13 bases. In germline, CDR1 is SNHLY, CDR2 FYNNEI. The DNA of the CDR3 is TGTGCCAGCACCGTCAGCACGCTTACGCAGTATTTT. Its protein is CASTVSTLTQYF.

The rearrangement joins TRBV11-1 to TRBJ2-2; 8 bases are shared with TRBD2. Trimming took 0 bases from V and 5 from J; bases not matched to a gene: 11. This CDR3 is built from 18 residues. In germline, CDR1 is SGHAT, CDR2 FQDESV (reference sequence). The CDR3 sequence: CASSLARVGGAQTGELFF. CDR3 sequence (DNA): TGTGCCAGCAGCTTAGCGCGGGTCGGGGGGGCGCAGACCGGGGAGCTGTTTTTT.

The sample holds one count of this clone. The chain employs TRBV5-1 and TRBJ2-7, with 9 positions matching TRBD1. The CDR3 totals 15 residues. The germline V gene has CDR1 SGHRS and CDR2 YFSETQ. J was trimmed by 6 bases and V by 0 bases; bases with no gene match: 7. CDR3 nucleotides: TGCGCCAGCAGCTTGGGGTGGGGACAGGGAGGCGAGCAGTACTTC. Protein product: CASSLGWGQGGEQYF.

The gene calls are TRBV7-2 and TRBJ2-7, with D hard to call. This CDR3 comprises 15 residues. The V and J ends lost 3 bases and 0 bases respectively, with 12 bases between them. Germline CDR1 reads SGHTA; CDR2 reads FQGNSA. The CDR3 sequence: CASSLSGFSSYEQYF. The CDR3 DNA reads as TGTGCCAGCAGCTTGTCCGGTTTTAGCTCCTACGAGCAGTACTTC.

The V call is TRBV27, the J call TRBJ1-1; unclear D gene. Germline V gene sequence: CDR1 MNHEY, CDR2 SMNVEV (reference sequence). This CDR3 is 14 amino acids long. Trimming removed 5 bases from V and 3 bases from J, with 13 bases in between. The CDR3 here is CASSDPGRDTEAFF. CDR3 sequence (DNA): TGTGCCAGCAGTGACCCGGGCAGAGACACTGAAGCTTTCTTT.

The chain uses TRBV29-1 and TRBJ2-1; TRBD2 matches 11 bases. V gave up 4 bases and J gave up 1 base; unmatched junction bases: 9. The CDR3 has 17 amino acids. Germline CDR1 SQVTM, CDR2 ANQGSEA. CDR3 sequence (DNA): TGCAGCGTTGTCGGCACTAGCGGGAGAATATCCTACAATGAGCAGTTCTTC. Translated: CSVVGTSGRISYNEQFF.

CDR3 DNA: TGTGCCAGTAGTATCAGGGTTCGCACTGAAGCTTTCTTT. Translation gives CASSIRVRTEAFF. This rearrangement joins TRBV19 to TRBJ1-1; perhaps TRBD1 as D (5 bases). Trimming cost V 3 bases and J 4 bases, with 9 bases left between them. This CDR3 spans 13 amino acids. The germline V gene has CDR1 LNHDA and CDR2 SQIVND (reference sequence).

V and J are TRBV9 and TRBJ1-2; 11 bases are a match to TRBD1. The CDR3 is 16 residues long. The germline CDR1 and CDR2 sequences are SGDLS and YYNGEE. V trimming: 3 bases; J trimming: 3 bases; junction bases outside the gene matches: 7. The CDR3 loop is CASSGYRDRGDYGYTF. Written as DNA, the CDR3 is TGTGCCAGCAGCGGGTACCGGGACAGGGGGGACTATGGCTACACCTTC.

This sequence joins TRBV15 and TRBJ1-1, with TRBD1 matching over 7 bases. This CDR3 comprises 15 residues. With V trimmed by 1 base and J by 4 bases, 6 bases remained unmatched. Per the germline V gene, CDR1 is LNHNV and CDR2 is YYDKDF (reference sequence). In nucleotides, the CDR3 is TGTGCCACCAGCAGAGCAGGCAGGGGGAGCACTGAAGCTTTCTTT. Encoded protein: CATSRAGRGSTEAFF.

This chain connects TRBV29-1 to TRBJ1-1, with no clear D. CDR1 is SQVTM and CDR2 is ANQGSEA in the germline V gene. The ends were cut back, 6 bases at V and 1 base at J, with 9 bases in the middle. The CDR3 spans 12 residues. DNA for the CDR3: TGCAGCGTACGGCGGGAGAACACTGAAGCTTTCTTT. This sequence encodes CSVRRENTEAFF.

The gene calls are TRBV5-6 and TRBJ1-2; no clear D gene. V lost 1 base to trimming and J lost 3 bases, with 10 bases between them. This CDR3 is built from 14 residues. Per germline, CDR1 SGHDT and CDR2 YYEEEE. In nucleotides, the CDR3 is TGTGCCAGCAGCTTGCAGGCAGATTACTATGGCTACACCTTC. Translated, it gives CASSLQADYYGYTF.

V and J are TRBV29-1 and TRBJ2-2; D gene ambiguous. The CDR3 sequence is 15 residues long. Germline V gene data show CDR1 as SQVTM and CDR2 as ANQGSEA. The V and J ends lost 1 base and 1 base respectively, with 10 bases between them. The DNA for the CDR3 is TGCAGCGTTGAAGGTCAAGGCGGGAACACCGGGGAGCTGTTTTTT. Amino acids: CSVEGQGGNTGELFF.

V usage is TRBV9 and J usage is TRBJ2-3, with 8 bases aligning to TRBD2. Germline V CDR1 and CDR2: SGDLS, YYNGEE. V gave up 4 bases and J gave up 3 bases; unmatched junction bases: 7. The CDR3 length is 15 residues. The CDR3 loop reads CASSSGGGLTDTQYF. Written as DNA, the CDR3 is TGTGCCAGCAGCTCCGGGGGGGGCCTGACAGATACGCAGTATTTT.

J is TRBJ2-7 and V is TRBV6-1; D call uncertain. Per the germline V gene, CDR1 is MNHNS and CDR2 is SASEGT. The V gene lost 6 bases and the J gene lost 3 bases, with 9 bases spanning the gap. The CDR3 is 12 residues long. The CDR3 loop is CASRLTLYEQYF. Here the CDR3 DNA reads TGTGCCAGCAGGCTAACCCTCTACGAGCAGTACTTC.

The J gene is TRBJ2-7, the V gene TRBV7-6; 9 bases agree with TRBD1. There are 15 residues in the CDR3. CDR1 and CDR2 (germline): SGHVS, FNYEAQ. V was clipped by 2 bases and J by 1 base; unmatched bases: 3. The DNA for the CDR3 is TGTGCCAGCAGCTTAAGGGACAGGGAATCCTACGAGCAGTACTTC. Encoded protein: CASSLRDRESYEQYF.

This clone was counted between two and nine times. This chain uses TRBV5-6 with TRBJ2-7; D may be TRBD1 (5 bases). The CDR3 length is 14 residues. Germline V CDR1 and CDR2: SGHDT, YYEEEE. V was trimmed by 1 base and J by 1 base, leaving 9 bases between them. The CDR3 DNA is TGTGCCAGCAGCTTGAAAAGGGGATCCTACGAGCAGTACTTC. It specifies CASSLKRGSYEQYF.

This clone was seen a few times. The chain uses TRBV5-6 and TRBJ2-1; a possible D gene is TRBD2 (6 bases). Trimming left V 1 base short and J 4 bases short, with 12 bases between. This CDR3 spans 15 amino acids. Looked up from germline, CDR1 is SGHDT and CDR2 is YYEEEE. The CDR3 protein is CASSLWLAQYNEQFF. Written as DNA, the CDR3 is TGTGCCAGCAGCTTGTGGCTAGCGCAATACAATGAGCAGTTCTTC.

This clone was seen a handful of times. The rearrangement uses TRBV9 and TRBJ2-1, with D perhaps TRBD2 (6 bases). Deletions cut 2 bases from V and 6 bases from J, with 15 bases between. CDR3 length: 15 amino acids. Germline loops: CDR1 SGDLS, CDR2 YYNGEE. This chain's CDR3 is CASSVSEGKGNEQFF. CDR3 bases: TGTGCCAGCAGCGTGTCGGAGGGAAAGGGCAATGAGCAGTTCTTC.

This clone came up once. At one boundary the junction diverges from the germline segment, which might be a read error. This CDR3 is also generated by other DNA sequences in the sample. V gene TRBV7-9 combines with J gene TRBJ2-7; maybe TRBD2 (5 bases). From germline, CDR1 is SEHNR and CDR2 FQNEAQ (reference sequence). The CDR3 extends over 14 amino acids. The CDR3 here is CASSLVGGSGEQYF. CDR3 bases: TGTGCCAGCAGCTTAGTAGGAGGTTCGGGCGAGCAGTATTTC.

The chain employs TRBV6-5 and TRBJ1-5, with 7 bases identical to TRBD1. V shed 6 bases, J shed 7 bases, and the junction held 12 bases outside the gene matches. The CDR3 is 15 amino acids. Germline V lookup: CDR1 MNHEY, CDR2 SVGAGI. The CDR3 loop reads CASRVSGGEGQPQHF. Written as DNA, the CDR3 is TGTGCCAGCAGGGTGTCAGGGGGGGAAGGGCAGCCCCAGCATTTT.

This sequence joins TRBV7-2 and TRBJ2-3; either TRBD1 or TRBD2 may supply D (6 bases each). Germline values: CDR1 SGHTA, CDR2 FQGNSA. Trimming stripped 5 bases from V and 0 bases from J, with 15 bases between. The CDR3 totals 16 residues. The CDR3 loop reads CASSRGGSGSTDTQYF. Here the CDR3 DNA reads TGTGCCAGCAGCCGAGGGGGGAGTGGGAGCACAGATACGCAGTATTTT.

This clone was counted a single time. V is TRBV7-2 and J is TRBJ2-3; D gene unclear. Trimming cost V 1 base and J 1 base, with 6 bases left between them. CDR1 is SGHTA and CDR2 is FQGNSA in the germline V gene. The CDR3 extends over 14 amino acids. The CDR3 DNA sequence: TGTGCCAGCAGCTTAGTGGTGGGCACAGATACGCAGTATTTT. Residues: CASSLVVGTDTQYF.

The V gene is TRBV28, the J gene TRBJ2-4; the D gene is possibly TRBD1 (6 bases). The CDR3 spans 13 residues. Germline CDR1 MDHEN, CDR2 SYDVKM. With 2 bases removed from V and 6 bases from J, the gap between germline ends came to 8 bases. CDR3 coding DNA: TGTGCCAGCAGTTTACAGGGGACAAACATTCAGTACTTC. Amino acid sequence: CASSLQGTNIQYF.